This TCR beta chain is drawn from a study of T cells in narcolepsy. In the study overall: Healthy controls were enrolled alongside patients with narcolepsy type 1 or type 2.

The table lists this clone with a few counts. No antigen is known for it. Produced via immunoSEQ multiplex PCR; TCRdb's table is partial and in-frame only. The sample contains around 35,000 clones, around 80% of which appear only once. Findings and caveats of the study: HCRT-specific and TRIB2-specific autoreactive clonotypes appeared among same-patient CSF and blood CD4+ clonotypes. Autoreactive clonotypes reportedly recurred in blood of same and different patients, not controls.

V dropped 6 bases and J dropped 2 bases, with 11 bases sitting between them. Germline lookup yields CDR1 SGHRS and CDR2 YFSETQ. This CDR3 is built from 13 residues. V and J are TRBV5-1 and TRBJ1-1; a weak D match, TRBD1 (5 bases). This TCR derives from a human donor in good health. Sequencing was carried out using memory (CD45RA-) CD4+ T cells from blood. The CDR3 is CASTFQGNTEAFF. CDR3 in DNA: TGCGCCAGCACCTTCCAGGGAAACACTGAAGCTTTCTTT. The variable domain in full, with the rest retrieved from reference TRBV5-1 and TRBJ1-1, is KAGVTQTPRYLIKTRGQQVTLSCSPISGHRSVSWYQQTPGQGLQFLFEYFSETQRNKGNFPGRFSGRQFSNSRSEMNVSTLELGDSALYLCASTFQGNTEAFFGQGTRLTVV.